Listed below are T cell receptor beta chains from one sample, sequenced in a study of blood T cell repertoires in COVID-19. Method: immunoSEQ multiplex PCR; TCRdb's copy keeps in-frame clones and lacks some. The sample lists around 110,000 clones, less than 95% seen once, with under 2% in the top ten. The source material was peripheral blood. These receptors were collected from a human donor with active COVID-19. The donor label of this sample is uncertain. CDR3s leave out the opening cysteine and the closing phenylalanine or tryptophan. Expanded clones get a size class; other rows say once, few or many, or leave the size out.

ATSRGDRAWES TRBV15 NA TRBJ1-1
ASSLTGTYEQY TRBV27 few TRBJ2-7
ASSYVASIEQF TRBV6-2/TRBV6-3 once TRBJ2-1
ASSYSPDSSYNEQF TRBV6-2/TRBV6-3 NA TRBJ2-1
SVVPSGGANGGALADTQY TRBV29-1 NA TRBJ2-3
ASSSGQGIMNTEAF TRBV6-2/TRBV6-3 NA TRBJ1-1
ASSQGVRTDTQY TRBV3-1/TRBV3-2 NA TRBJ2-3
ASSQNGEFGYT TRBV7-2 NA TRBJ1-2
ASSLGSGGYTGELF TRBV7-6 NA TRBJ2-2
ASRGQSNYGYT TRBV6-5 NA TRBJ1-2
ASSLAGPGLAGGKNIQY TRBV7-6 NA TRBJ2-4
ASSHGQALSYGYT TRBV5-8 NA TRBJ1-2
AISGQADSPLH TRBV10-3 many TRBJ1-6
ASSLDRGTEAF TRBV5-1 NA TRBJ1-1
ASSRVVGPTDTQY TRBV19 NA TRBJ2-3
ASSSDSGGRGNQPQH TRBV19 once TRBJ1-5
ASSLVSLGRETQY TRBV5-1 NA TRBJ2-5
ASSQEPGQGTDTQY TRBV4-3 NA TRBJ2-3
ASSQDRAYGNTIY TRBV7-7 NA TRBJ1-3
ASSLTGLQETQY TRBV7-7 once TRBJ2-5
SVAQMNTEAF TRBV29-1 NA TRBJ1-1
ASSPLRGVNTEAF TRBV4-1 NA TRBJ1-1
SASMVAGAHNEQF TRBV20-1 NA TRBJ2-1
ASSLAGGPEAF TRBV7-9 NA TRBJ1-1
ASSLPGVYEQY TRBV5-5 NA TRBJ2-7
ASSSRQNYGYT TRBV7-2 NA TRBJ1-2
ASSLASRGGPHEQY TRBV9 NA TRBJ2-7
ASSTQVVSNQPQH TRBV19 NA TRBJ1-5
ASSLTPPDRANYGYT TRBV7-3 NA TRBJ1-2
ASSTRQLDQPQH TRBV7-2 NA TRBJ1-5
ASSLGGSTYGYT TRBV7-2 NA TRBJ1-2